The clone carrying this T cell receptor (beta chain) has just one count. This sample is part of a study of blood T cell repertoires in COVID-19. The CDR3 contains 15 residues. Germline CDR1 is KGHSH and CDR2 is LQKENI. V was trimmed by 3 bases and J by 0 bases, leaving 10 bases between them. Measured with immunoSEQ multiplex PCR; TCRdb has only the in-frame clones, and not every one. Found here are roughly 300,000 clones, around 84% of them singletons; the top ten hold more than 9%. The TCR was taken from a woman aged 18-30 years who had recovered from COVID-19. Sequencing input: PBMCs or T cells enriched from blood (not recorded which). The chain uses TRBV18 and TRBJ2-3, with D tentatively TRBD2 (6 bases). CDR3 nucleotides: TGTGCCAGCTCACCCGCACTAGCTAGCACAGATACGCAGTATTTT. Its protein product is CASSPALASTDTQYF.